These 16 T cell receptor beta chains came from one sample sequenced in a study of CD4+ T cells in melanoma. Some clones are missing from TCRdb's copy, which holds only in-frame ones; the method was immunoSEQ multiplex PCR. The sample has about 9,900 clones; around 70% are singletons. The sequencing sample was made of cells from a culture (not recorded whether cultured in vitro). These TCRs come from a human donor with melanoma.

The rearrangement uses TRBV5-1 and TRBJ2-3; D unclear. Trimming pared 0 bases from V and 2 bases from J, leaving 10 bases between. Per the germline V gene, CDR1 is SGHRS and CDR2 is YFSETQ. This CDR3 has 15 amino acids. As DNA, the CDR3 is TGCGCCAGCAGCTTGGTAGGCTATTTCACAGATACGCAGTATTTT. Its translation is CASSLVGYFTDTQYF.

The genes are TRBV18 and TRBJ1-6; possible D gene TRBD1, 6 bases. V gave up 6 bases and J gave up 11 bases, with 20 bases separating them. The CDR3 extends over 15 amino acids. Per the germline V gene, CDR1 is KGHSH and CDR2 is LQKENI. For the CDR3, the DNA is TGTGCCAGCTCGGACGGACAGAGCCAGATGACACCCCTCCACTTT. Translation gives CASSDGQSQMTPLHF.

V and J are TRBV6-5 and TRBJ2-7; tentatively, D is TRBD2 (5 bases). The CDR3 consists of 11 residues. V shed 6 bases and J shed 12 bases, with 15 bases lying between them. Germline CDR1 MNHEY, CDR2 SVGAGI. CDR3 residues: CASSPGFEGYF. The CDR3 DNA is TGTGCCAGCAGCCCGGGCTTCGAGGGGTACTTC.

V gene TRBV2 combines with J gene TRBJ2-3, with 9 bases that match TRBD2. V gave up 9 bases and J gave up 1 base; unmatched junction bases: 11. CDR1 SNHLY and CDR2 FYNNEI come from the germline V gene. CDR3 length: 16 amino acids. CDR3 sequence: CASLYSGGAGTDTQYF. DNA of the CDR3: TGTGCCAGTCTCTATAGCGGGGGCGCGGGCACAGATACGCAGTATTTT. Looking up the rest from reference TRBV2 and TRBJ2-3 gives the full variable domain: EPEVTQTPSHQVTQMGQEVILRCVPISNHLYFYWYRQILGQKVEFLVSFYNNEISEKSEIFDDQFSVERPDGSNFTLKIRSTKLEDSAMYFCASLYSGGAGTDTQYFGPGTRLTVL.

This clone has just a few counts. The chain recombines TRBV30 with TRBJ1-1, with D maybe TRBD1 (5 bases). V was cut by 0 bases and J by 10 bases, with 12 bases left in between. The CDR3 loop spans 12 amino acids. Germline-derived CDR1 and CDR2 are GTSNPN and SVGIG (reference sequence). In nucleotides, the CDR3 is TGTGCCTGGAGTGTCGAGGGGCGCGGAGCTTTCTTT. Amino acid sequence: CAWSVEGRGAFF.

The V gene is TRBV11-2, the J gene TRBJ2-1, with unresolved D. Germline values: CDR1 SGHAT, CDR2 FQNNGV. Trimming took 2 bases from V and 0 from J, leaving 5 bases between them. This CDR3 is built from 14 residues. This CDR3 reads CASSLTASYNEQFF. CDR3 sequence (DNA): TGTGCCAGCAGCTTAACCGCCTCCTACAATGAGCAGTTCTTC.

This clone showed up just once. The chain couples TRBV19 to TRBJ1-1; D is possibly TRBD1 (6 bases). The CDR3 loop spans 15 amino acids. Germline CDR1 LNHDA, CDR2 SQIVND (reference sequence). Trimming took 7 bases from V and 3 from J, leaving 18 bases between them. In nucleotides, the CDR3 is TGTGCCAGTAAAAGGGGGTTTTACACCCACACTGAAGCTTTCTTT. The encoded protein is CASKRGFYTHTEAFF.

The V call is TRBV6-1, the J call TRBJ2-2, with D tentatively TRBD1 or TRBD2 (5 bases each). CDR3 length: 14 amino acids. Looked up from germline, CDR1 is MNHNS and CDR2 is SASEGT. Trimming removed 1 base at V and 3 bases at J, with 6 bases between. The CDR3 reads CASSEGGYTGELFF. The DNA of the CDR3 is TGTGCCAGCAGTGAAGGGGGGTACACCGGGGAGCTGTTTTTT.

This rearrangement joins TRBV7-2 to TRBJ1-2; D is perhaps TRBD1 (5 bases). This CDR3 has 16 amino acids. The germline V gene encodes CDR1 SGHTA and CDR2 FQGNSA. V was pared by 7 bases and J by 4 bases, with 22 bases between. CDR3 amino acids: CASTFFGGSSSYGYTF. In DNA form, the CDR3 reads TGTGCCAGCACCTTTTTCGGGGGGAGTTCTAGCTATGGCTACACCTTC.

The chain joins TRBV30 to TRBJ1-5; TRBD1 aligns across 9 bases. Germline CDR1 reads GTSNPN; CDR2 reads SVGIG (reference sequence). The V and J ends lost 1 base and 7 bases, in that order; junction bases with no gene match: 2. The CDR3 contains 13 residues. This chain's CDR3 is CAWSDRGRQPQHF. The CDR3 DNA reads as TGTGCCTGGAGTGACAGGGGGCGCCAGCCCCAGCATTTT.

The chain links TRBV6-5 to TRBJ1-2; D is possibly TRBD1 (6 bases). Between the trimmed V and J ends, which lost 0 bases and 4 bases, there was a span of 9 bases. The CDR3 is made up of 14 amino acids. CDR1 is MNHEY and CDR2 is SVGAGI in the germline V gene. CDR3 nucleotides: TGTGCCAGCAGTTACTCTCCAGGGGTCTATGGCTACACCTTC. Residues: CASSYSPGVYGYTF.

This chain uses TRBV11-2 with TRBJ2-5; tentative D call: TRBD1 (7 bases). The CDR3 covers 16 residues. CDR1 is SGHAT and CDR2 is FQNNGV in the germline V gene. V was cut by 0 bases and J by 6 bases, with 17 bases left in between. As DNA, the CDR3 is TGTGCCAGCAGCTTAGATCAGGGTCCAGGGGGGAAGACCCAGTACTTC. It translates to CASSLDQGPGGKTQYF.

CDR3: CASSGLGAGQGNSNQPQHF. Here the CDR3 DNA reads TGTGCCAGCAGTGGACTCGGAGCGGGACAGGGCAATAGCAATCAGCCCCAGCATTTT. V gene TRBV6-1 combines with J gene TRBJ1-5, with 9 bases aligning to TRBD1. V lost 4 bases and J lost 0; bases outside the gene matches: 13. The CDR3 totals 19 residues. Germline V gene lookup returns CDR1 MNHNS and CDR2 SASEGT.

The J gene is TRBJ2-5, the V gene TRBV13; D remains ambiguous. Germline CDR1 reads PRHDT; CDR2 reads FYEKMQ (reference sequence). V was trimmed by 5 bases and J by 0 bases, leaving 7 bases between them. This CDR3 comprises 13 residues. CDR3 bases: TGTGCCAGCAGCCTCCGGGACCAAGAGACCCAGTACTTC. Translated: CASSLRDQETQYF.

This sequence joins TRBV9 and TRBJ2-1; TRBD2 is a possible D gene (6 bases). The CDR3 is 16 amino acids. The germline V gene encodes CDR1 SGDLS and CDR2 YYNGEE. Deletions cut 8 bases from V and 2 bases from J, with 20 bases between. CDR3 loop: CARVLCHGGTYNEQFF. CDR3 in DNA: TGTGCCAGGGTTTTGTGTCACGGGGGTACCTACAATGAGCAGTTCTTC.

The chain combines TRBV6-5 with TRBJ2-2; D gene unclear. This CDR3 is built from 13 residues. Trimming took 7 bases from V and 4 from J, leaving 10 bases between them. CDR1 is MNHEY and CDR2 is SVGAGI in the germline V gene. The CDR3: CASTPRPTGELFF. CDR3 sequence (DNA): TGTGCCAGCACCCCCCGGCCCACCGGGGAGCTGTTTTTT.